This TCR beta chain originates from a study of chemoradiotherapy in HPV16-positive cancers (dated 2022 in TCRdb). General notes on the study: Candidate HPV-specific T-cell clones and common TCR motifs were defined by functional T-cell assays performed on cells from a couple of HPV16-positive patients. TCR repertoires from more than 70 patients with HPV-related cancers were then used to track the candidate HPV-specific TCRs and motifs. Whether T-cell immunity against the HPV oncoproteins E6 and E7 changes during chemoradiotherapy and whether survival is affected by this immunity were examined in the study. Here is what the overall study found, with its caveats: In HPV16-positive patients, expansion of HPV-responsive T cells during chemoradiotherapy was associated with improved recurrence-free survival. Expansion of candidate HPV-specific clones and E7-related TCR motifs was observed in the tumor microenvironment during treatment, whereas no such expansion was observed for non-HPV-specific T cells. The functional definition of HPV-specific T cells was derived from only two HPV16-positive patients, and the survival association was reported for HPV16-positive patients.

Notes on this clone: Its antigen specificity is not known. Base qualities are missing; no much larger clone stands one base away.

Repertoires were sampled repeatedly over the course of chemoradiotherapy, so clonal expansion could be followed in the tumor microenvironment. The germline V gene provides CDR1 ENHRY and CDR2 SYGVKD. The junction shows trimming of 6 bases on V and 3 bases on J, and the gene matches do not reach 10 bases of it. The CDR3 has 16 amino acids, counting the end cysteine and phenylalanine. The DNA shown is the 48-base CDR3, in frame from base 1. The receptor library was made with the immunoSEQ multiplex PCR assay. Entries here come from immuneACCESS through TCRdb and include only in-frame sequences with V and J called. Some clones fail to appear in such tables; in the studies checked, an unresolved V gene covers under half of the shortfall, and the cause of the remainder is unknown. This sample gives more than 30,000 clones in total; about 89% of them show up just once. The biggest ten clones account for approximately 3% of the sample.

The chain was built from TRBV10-3 and TRBJ2-3; 9 junctional bases match TRBD2. The TCR comes from a human donor with HPV-associated anogenital cancer. Sequenced material: blood, taken from a patient who underwent chemoradiotherapy. The DNA is as follows: TGTGCCATCAGGGACAACAGCGGGGGGCGGACAGATACGCAGTATTTT. This encodes CAIRDNSGGRTDTQYF.